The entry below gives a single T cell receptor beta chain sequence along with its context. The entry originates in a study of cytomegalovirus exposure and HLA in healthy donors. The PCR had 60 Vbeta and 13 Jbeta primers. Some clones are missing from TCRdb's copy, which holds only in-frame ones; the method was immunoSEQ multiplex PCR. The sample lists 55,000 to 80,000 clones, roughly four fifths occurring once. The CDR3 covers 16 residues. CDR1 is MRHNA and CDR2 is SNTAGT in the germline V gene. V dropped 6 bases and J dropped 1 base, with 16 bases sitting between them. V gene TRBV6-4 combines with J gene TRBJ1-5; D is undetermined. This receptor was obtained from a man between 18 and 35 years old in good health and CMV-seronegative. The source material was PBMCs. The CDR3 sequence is CASRHPRGRSNQPQHF. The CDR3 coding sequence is TGTGCCAGCAGACACCCCCGGGGAAGGAGCAATCAGCCCCAGCATTTT.